Sequencing of this T cell receptor (beta chain) was carried out in a study of T cell responses to AZD1222 COVID-19 vaccine. Sequencing used immunoSEQ multiplex PCR; TCRdb keeps in-frame clones, though not all of them. The data hold approximately 71,000 clones, with about three quarters observed a single time. As to this clone: Its antigen is currently unknown.

Broader study findings: Increased Spike-specific TCR breadth and depth were observed after two AZD1222 doses. Baseline seropositivity occurred in only 5 or 6 AZD1222 recipients. There were vaccine-associated CD4 TCRs across spike, dominant at 160-218 and 743-854.

The CDR3 runs 17 residues. The germline CDR1 and CDR2 sequences are MDHEN and SYDVKM. Trimming removed 3 bases at V and 0 bases at J, with 15 bases between. The gene calls are TRBV28 and TRBJ1-3; D is undetermined. This sequence was found in an adult in good health. The sequences come from peripheral blood, collected on day 0 of AZD1222 vaccination. The CDR3 nucleotides are TGTGCCAGCAGTTTTTCTTACAGCCGAAGCTCTGGAAACACCATATATTTT. This translates into CASSFSYSRSSGNTIYF.